Listed below are T cell receptor beta chains from one sample, sequenced in a study of T cell responses to AZD1222 COVID-19 vaccine. Some clones are missing from TCRdb's copy, which holds only in-frame ones; the method was immunoSEQ multiplex PCR. Among about 86,000 clones listed, over 75% were seen once. Sample: peripheral blood, taken 28 days after the second AZD1222 dose. The receptors here all came from an adult who received the AZD1222 COVID-19 vaccine. CDR3s include the opening cysteine and the closing phenylalanine or tryptophan. D genes are given only for firm matches. Clone sizes are given selectively: once, few, many, or a class where the clone is expanded.

d_gene	v_gene	j_gene	abundance	CDR3aa	CDR3nt
.	TRBV4-3	TRBJ2-7	.	CASSPLLMFHEQYF	TGCGCCAGCAGCCCCCTTTTAATGTTTCACGAGCAGTACTTC
.	TRBV19	TRBJ1-1	once	CASPAPGGGNTEAFF	TGTGCCTCCCCCGCCCCAGGTGGGGGGAACACTGAAGCTTTCTTT
TRBD1	TRBV6-5	TRBJ1-4	.	CASSYWTGEKLFF	TGTGCCAGCAGTTACTGGACAGGAGAAAAACTGTTTTTT
TRBD1	TRBV3-1/TRBV3-2	TRBJ2-5	.	CASSLLGQGEETQYF	TGTGCCAGCAGCCTACTCGGGCAGGGGGAAGAGACCCAGTACTTC
TRBD1	TRBV19	TRBJ1-4	.	CASSIQGQGTVKLFF	TGTGCCAGTAGTATACAGGGACAGGGGACGGTCAAACTGTTTTTT
.	TRBV11-2	TRBJ1-5	.	CASSLDHNQPQHF	TGTGCCAGCAGCTTAGATCACAATCAGCCCCAGCATTTT
.	TRBV24-1	TRBJ1-1	.	CATSDPSTPGHTEAFF	TGTGCCACCAGTGATCCCTCGACCCCTGGCCACACTGAAGCTTTCTTT
.	TRBV14	TRBJ2-5	once	CASSQEGTQYF	TGTGCCAGCAGTCAGGAGGGGACCCAGTACTTC
.	TRBV7-9	TRBJ1-4	.	CASSLEGTTTNEKLFF	TGTGCCAGCAGCTTAGAGGGGACGACGACTAATGAAAAACTGTTTTTT
.	TRBV20-1	TRBJ2-3	.	CSARVIDTQYF	TGCAGTGCTAGAGTGATAGATACGCAGTATTTT
.	TRBV9	TRBJ2-1	.	CASTGSPRGEQFF	TGTGCCAGCACCGGGAGCCCCCGGGGTGAGCAGTTCTTC
TRBD1	TRBV28	TRBJ1-5	.	CASSLSGGSYSNQPQHF	TGTGCCAGCAGTTTGTCAGGGGGATCCTATAGCAATCAGCCCCAGCATTTT
TRBD2	TRBV28	TRBJ2-5	.	CASTARGVGAETQYF	TGTGCCAGCACGGCCCGGGGGGTAGGGGCCGAGACCCAGTACTTC
.	TRBV3-1/TRBV3-2	TRBJ1-5	.	CASSQVGQPQHF	TGTGCCAGCAGCCAAGTAGGGCAGCCCCAGCATTTT
.	TRBV12-3/TRBV12-4	TRBJ2-1	.	CASPGPTEQFF	TGTGCCAGCCCAGGCCCGACTGAGCAGTTCTTC
.	TRBV11-3	TRBJ1-1	.	CASSPGRQTPIGAFF	TGTGCCAGCAGCCCAGGCCGACAGACCCCGATTGGAGCTTTCTTT
.	TRBV11-1	TRBJ2-5	.	CASSHPSVWGATQYF	TGTGCCAGCAGCCACCCTTCAGTCTGGGGAGCGACCCAGTACTTC
.	TRBV1	TRBJ2-5	once	CTSSQTGTSVPNGRETQYF	TGCACCAGCAGCCAGACCGGGACTAGCGTCCCGAATGGAAGAGAGACCCAGTACTTC
.	TRBV5-6	TRBJ1-5	.	CASSGTGQPQHF	TGTGCCAGCAGCGGCACGGGCCAGCCCCAGCATTTT
.	TRBV27	TRBJ1-2	once	CASSAGLGERYGYTF	TGTGCCAGCAGCGCAGGGTTGGGAGAGAGATATGGCTACACCTTC
.	TRBV6-5	TRBJ1-5	few	CAAMLDSNQPQHF	TGTGCCGCGATGCTTGATAGCAATCAGCCCCAGCATTTT
TRBD1	TRBV5-1	TRBJ2-2	.	CASSLRQGSGELFF	TGCGCCAGCAGCCTAAGACAGGGGTCCGGGGAGCTGTTTTTT
TRBD1	TRBV6-5	TRBJ1-5	.	CASSYSGQGGQPQHF	TGTGCCAGCAGTTACTCAGGACAGGGAGGTCAGCCCCAGCATTTT
.	TRBV6-8	TRBJ1-2	.	CASSYSFSGHPGGYTF	TGTGCCAGCAGTTACTCGTTTTCAGGTCACCCGGGGGGCTACACCTTC
.	TRBV7-9	TRBJ2-5	.	CASSSRALKETQYF	TGTGCCAGCAGCTCCCGGGCCTTAAAAGAGACCCAGTACTTC
.	TRBV4-2	TRBJ1-1	.	CASSQREGGSEAFF	TGTGCCAGCAGCCAAAGGGAGGGGGGGAGTGAAGCTTTCTTT
.	TRBV27	TRBJ1-3	.	CASSRAGLPGNTIYF	TGTGCCAGCAGTCGGGCTGGCCTGCCTGGAAACACCATATATTTT
.	TRBV9	TRBJ2-5	.	CASTPQGTQYF	TGTGCCAGCACCCCCCAAGGGACCCAGTACTTC
.	TRBV10-3	TRBJ2-2	.	CAISELDSTRDGELFF	TGTGCCATCAGTGAGCTGGACAGTACCCGCGACGGGGAGCTGTTTTTT
.	TRBV10-2	TRBJ2-2	.	CASGANFNTGELFF	TGCGCCAGCGGGGCGAATTTTAACACCGGGGAGCTGTTTTTT
TRBD1	TRBV7-3	TRBJ2-3	.	CASSRTGGATDTQYF	TGTGCCAGCAGCCGTACAGGGGGCGCGACAGATACGCAGTATTTT
TRBD1	TRBV6-2/TRBV6-3	TRBJ1-1	.	CASSPWDRANTEAFF	TGTGCCAGCAGTCCATGGGACAGGGCGAACACTGAAGCTTTCTTT
TRBD1	TRBV24-1	TRBJ2-7	.	CATSDLGTGHYEQYF	TGTGCCACCAGTGATTTAGGGACAGGGCACTACGAGCAGTACTTC
.	TRBV6-2/TRBV6-3	TRBJ1-1	.	CASSYVFGGTSEAFF	TGTGCCAGCAGTTACGTCTTTGGGGGAACAAGCGAAGCTTTCTTT
TRBD2	TRBV7-8	TRBJ2-7	.	CASSLAGGYEQYF	TGTGCCAGCAGCTTAGCGGGGGGGTACGAGCAGTACTTC
.	TRBV28	TRBJ1-1	.	CASSLENTEAFF	TGTGCCAGCAGTTTGGAGAACACTGAAGCTTTCTTT
TRBD2	TRBV11-2	TRBJ2-7	.	CASSLVLREVNYEQYF	TGTGCCAGCAGCTTAGTTCTGCGGGAGGTCAACTACGAGCAGTACTTC
.	TRBV7-2	TRBJ2-7	.	CASSLIGRGWGEQYF	TGTGCCAGCAGCCTAATTGGAAGGGGTTGGGGGGAGCAGTACTTC